This passage covers 8 T cell receptor beta chains from one sample sequenced in a study of a mutant IDH1 vaccine in newly diagnosed glioma. Indicated time point: baseline, week 1 (first vaccination visit). The treatment here: pre-vaccination baseline after standard-of-care therapy. TCRdb keeps only in-frame clones here, not all; method: immunoSEQ multiplex PCR. The table has just under 95,000 clones, roughly four fifths seen once. The material was PBMCs, obtained from a glioma patient treated with radiotherapy, temozolomide or both. The receptors here all came from a woman in her fifties or sixties with glioma.

CDR3 nucleotide sequence: TGTGCCAGCAGTGAACGGGAGCCTGGAAACACCATATATTTT. It specifies CASSEREPGNTIYF. The chain carries TRBV2 and TRBJ1-3; no clear D gene. The CDR3 totals 14 residues. Germline V lookup: CDR1 SNHLY, CDR2 FYNNEI. V was cut by 2 bases and J by 2 bases, with 7 bases left in between.

The V and J genes are TRBV6-5 and TRBJ1-1, with D uncertain. Per germline, CDR1 MNHEY and CDR2 SVGAGI. The CDR3 consists of 13 residues. V dropped 6 bases and J dropped 0 bases, with 8 bases sitting between them. In nucleotides, the CDR3 is TGTGCCAGCAGGCTTACCTTGAACACTGAAGCTTTCTTT. Translation gives CASRLTLNTEAFF.

This clone occurred once. V is TRBV9 and J is TRBJ1-2; the match to TRBD1 covers 9 bases. With 4 bases clipped from V and 8 bases from J, the junction kept 9 bases outside the gene matches. The CDR3 loop spans 14 amino acids. Germline CDR1 is SGDLS and CDR2 is YYNGEE. The CDR3 DNA follows: TGTGCCAGCAGCAAAGGACAGGGGCCCTCAGGCTACACCTTC. Amino acids: CASSKGQGPSGYTF.

The CDR3 sequence: CASITSGGQETQYF. CDR3 bases: TGTGCCAGCATCACTAGCGGGGGTCAAGAGACCCAGTACTTC. This rearrangement joins TRBV21-1 to TRBJ2-5; the table's D call of TRBD2 was not tested on the DNA. TRBV21-1 is a listed pseudogene. The CDR3 totals 14 residues.

The chain is built from TRBV27 and TRBJ1-2; D is ambiguous. This CDR3 region has 13 residues. Germline lookup yields CDR1 MNHEY and CDR2 SMNVEV (reference sequence). Trimming took off 2 bases at V and 6 bases at J, with 10 bases between the two ends. CDR3 nucleotides: TGTGCCAGCAGTTTAAGGGTTTCAAATGGCTACACCTTC. It encodes CASSLRVSNGYTF.

The gene calls are TRBV7-2 and TRBJ2-7; 9 nucleotides align to TRBD1. The CDR3 is 15 amino acids. Losses at the gene ends were 3 bases for V and 6 bases for J; bases not matched to a gene: 9. Germline V gene lookup returns CDR1 SGHTA and CDR2 FQGNSA. The chain's CDR3 is CASSFSGQGRSEQYF. The CDR3 nucleotides are TGTGCCAGCAGCTTCTCGGGACAGGGAAGATCCGAGCAGTACTTC.

This rearrangement joins TRBV14 to TRBJ1-2, with 7 bases fitting TRBD1. Germline CDR1 is SGHDN and CDR2 is FVKESK. This CDR3 spans 17 amino acids. The V and J ends lost 3 bases and 1 base, in that order; junction bases with no gene match: 11. Here the CDR3 reads CASSQLAGTAVNYGYTF. The DNA of the CDR3 is TGTGCCAGCAGCCAGCTCGCCGGGACAGCGGTTAACTATGGCTACACCTTC.

This clone was found once. The chain employs TRBV4-2 and TRBJ1-3; no clear D gene. Trimming took 4 bases from V and 4 from J, leaving 8 bases between them. The CDR3 sequence is 13 residues long. Germline CDR1 reads LGHNA; CDR2 reads YNFKEQ. The CDR3, as DNA: TGTGCCAGCAGCCCGCGAGGCGGAAACACCATATATTTT. It encodes CASSPRGGNTIYF.